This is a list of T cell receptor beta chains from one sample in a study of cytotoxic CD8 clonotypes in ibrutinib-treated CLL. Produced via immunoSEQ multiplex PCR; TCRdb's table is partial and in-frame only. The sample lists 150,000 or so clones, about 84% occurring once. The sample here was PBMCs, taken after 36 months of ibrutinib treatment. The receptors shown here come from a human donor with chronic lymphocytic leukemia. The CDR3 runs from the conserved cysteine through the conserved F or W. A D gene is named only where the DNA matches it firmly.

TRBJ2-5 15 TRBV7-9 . TGTGCCAGCAGCCAAGGGCCGGCCCCTCCAGGGACCCAGTACTTC CASSQGPAPPGTQYF
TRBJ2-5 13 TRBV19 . TGTGCCAGTAGTATAGGGAACCAAGAGACCCAGTACTTC CASSIGNQETQYF
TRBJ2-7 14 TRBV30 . TGTGCCTGGAGTAGAACAGGTGGGGGCCACGAGCAGTACTTC CAWSRTGGGHEQYF
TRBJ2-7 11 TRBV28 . TGTGCCAGCTCCGAGTCCTACGAGCAGTACTTC CASSESYEQYF
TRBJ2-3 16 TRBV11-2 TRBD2 TGTGCCAGCAGCCGGATGGGGGGGTCGAGCACAGATACGCAGTATTTT CASSRMGGSSTDTQYF
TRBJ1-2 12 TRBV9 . TGTGCCAGCAGCATCAACTTCAGCGGCTACACCTTC CASSINFSGYTF
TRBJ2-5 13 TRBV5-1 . TGCGCCAGCAGCTACGGGCCCCAGGAGACCCAGTACTTC CASSYGPQETQYF
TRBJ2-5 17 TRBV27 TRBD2 TGTGCCAGCAGTCCGGGACTAGCGGGATGGGGAGGAGAGACCCAGTACTTC CASSPGLAGWGGETQYF
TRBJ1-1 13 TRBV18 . TGTGCCAGCTCACCAGGGGAGAACACTGAAGCTTTCTTT CASSPGENTEAFF
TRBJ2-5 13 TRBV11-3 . TGTGCCAGCAGCTTTAGTATTAAAGAGACCCAGTACTTC CASSFSIKETQYF
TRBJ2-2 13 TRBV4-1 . TGCGCCAGCAGCCATTACTGGACCGGGGAGCTGTTTTTT CASSHYWTGELFF
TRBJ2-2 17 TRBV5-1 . TGCGCCAGCAGCTTAGGTGGCCGGGACTTTAACACCGGGGAGCTGTTTTTT CASSLGGRDFNTGELFF
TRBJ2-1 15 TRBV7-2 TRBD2 TGTGCCAGCAGCTGGAGCGGGGGTTCCTACAATGAGCAGTTCTTC CASSWSGGSYNEQFF